This TCR beta chain was sequenced during a study of cytomegalovirus exposure and HLA in healthy donors. Findings of the study overall: TRBV6-2, TRBV6-3 and some other V segments were unresolvable in 87-base-pair reads. The study put around 180 TCR beta chains on its list as cytomegalovirus-associated.

The germline V gene encodes CDR1 LNHNV and CDR2 YYDKDF (reference sequence). CDR3 size: 16 residues. The V and J ends lost 2 bases and 6 bases, in that order; junction bases with no gene match: 3. The donors (healthy individuals) were bone marrow donors. Worth noting for this clone: The antigen remains unidentified.

The PCR contained 60 Vbeta and 13 Jbeta primers. Method: immunoSEQ multiplex PCR; TCRdb's copy keeps in-frame clones and lacks some. The sample has roughly 100,000 clones; around two thirds are singletons. The TCR was taken from a woman between 45 and 65 years old in good health and CMV-seronegative. The sequencing input was PBMCs. The chain employs TRBV15 and TRBJ2-2; 13 bases align to TRBD2. The CDR3 spells CATSRTGLAGAGELFF. Written as DNA, the CDR3 is TGTGCCACCAGCAGAACCGGACTAGCGGGAGCCGGGGAGCTGTTTTTT.